This note documents a single T cell receptor beta chain sequence. Its antigen remains unknown. The data derive from a study of OX40 agonist ivuxolimab in advanced cancers. Study observations and caveats: There were, on average, more expanded clones in CD8+ T cells than in CD4+.

The sampling schedule covered blood at baseline, cycle 4 day 1, and cycle 7 day 1. V lost 5 bases and J 1 base, leaving 9 bases between the germline ends. Germline V gene lookup returns CDR1 GTSNPN and CDR2 SVGIG (reference sequence). The CDR3 loop spans 13 amino acids. Profiled with immunoSEQ multiplex PCR; TCRdb holds only in-frame clones, not every one. The table lists some 64,000 clones, roughly 89% of them singletons. V gene TRBV30 combines with J gene TRBJ1-3; a possible D gene is TRBD1 (5 bases). The source material was CD4+ or CD8+ T cells sorted from blood, sampled in a trial of the OX40 agonist ivuxolimab. The clonotype was recovered from an adult with an advanced solid tumor such as melanoma, head and neck, liver or kidney cancer. CDR3: CAWGTQSGNTIYF. For the CDR3, the DNA is TGTGCCTGGGGGACCCAGTCTGGAAACACCATATATTTT.